This T cell receptor (beta chain) was obtained from a study of cytomegalovirus exposure and HLA in healthy donors. General study points: The study flagged about 150 TCR beta chains as cytomegalovirus-associated.

Comment on this clone: The antigen is unknown.

The PCR was carried out with 60 Vbeta primers and 13 Jbeta primers. In the original processing: The count from a later analysis was about 80 million unique TCR beta chains, 9 million to 12 million of them shared. TCRdb keeps only in-frame clones here, not all; method: immunoSEQ multiplex PCR. V and J calls and clone size are copied from that table; D and trimming were computed from the DNA. The sample contains nearly 110,000 clones, 81% of which appear only once. V shed 3 bases, J shed 5 bases, and the junction held 2 bases outside the gene matches. The CDR3 loop spans 13 amino acids. CDR1 and CDR2 (germline): GTSNPN, SVGIG (reference sequence).

The chain is built from TRBV30 and TRBJ1-5; 9 bases line up with TRBD1. This receptor was identified in a man aged 25 to 40 in good health and CMV-seronegative. Sequenced: PBMCs. CDR3 amino acids: CAWRGQGHQPQHF. CDR3 in DNA: TGTGCCTGGAGGGGACAGGGTCATCAGCCCCAGCATTTT.